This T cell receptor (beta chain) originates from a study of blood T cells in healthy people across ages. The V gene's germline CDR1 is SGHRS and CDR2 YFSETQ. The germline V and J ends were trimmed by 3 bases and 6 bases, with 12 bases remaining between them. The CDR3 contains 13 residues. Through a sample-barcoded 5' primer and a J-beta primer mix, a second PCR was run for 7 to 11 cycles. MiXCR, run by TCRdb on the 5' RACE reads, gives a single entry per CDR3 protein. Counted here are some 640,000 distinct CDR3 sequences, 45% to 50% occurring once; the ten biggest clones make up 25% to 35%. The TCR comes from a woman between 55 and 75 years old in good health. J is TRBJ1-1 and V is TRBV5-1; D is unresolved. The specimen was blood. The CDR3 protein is CASSSAGVPEAFF. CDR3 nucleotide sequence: TGCGCCAGCAGCTCCGCTGGGGTACCTGAAGCTTTCTTT. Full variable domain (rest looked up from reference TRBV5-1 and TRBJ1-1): KAGVTQTPRYLIKTRGQQVTLSCSPISGHRSVSWYQQTPGQGLQFLFEYFSETQRNKGNFPGRFSGRQFSNSRSEMNVSTLELGDSALYLCASSSAGVPEAFFGQGTRLTVV.